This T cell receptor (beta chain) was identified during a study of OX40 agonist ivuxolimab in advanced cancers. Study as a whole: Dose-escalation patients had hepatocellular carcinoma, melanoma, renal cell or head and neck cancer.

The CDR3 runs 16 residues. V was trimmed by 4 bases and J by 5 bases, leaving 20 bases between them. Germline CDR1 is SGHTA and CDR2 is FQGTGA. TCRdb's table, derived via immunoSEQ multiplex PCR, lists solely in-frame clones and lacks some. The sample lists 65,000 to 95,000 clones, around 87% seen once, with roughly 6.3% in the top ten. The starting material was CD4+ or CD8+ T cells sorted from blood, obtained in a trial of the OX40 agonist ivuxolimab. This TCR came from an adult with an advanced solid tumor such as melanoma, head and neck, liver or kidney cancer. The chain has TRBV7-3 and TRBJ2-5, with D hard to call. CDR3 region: CASSSNRVPRRETQYF. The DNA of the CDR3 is TGTGCCAGCAGCTCAAACCGTGTCCCGCGTAGGGAGACCCAGTACTTC.